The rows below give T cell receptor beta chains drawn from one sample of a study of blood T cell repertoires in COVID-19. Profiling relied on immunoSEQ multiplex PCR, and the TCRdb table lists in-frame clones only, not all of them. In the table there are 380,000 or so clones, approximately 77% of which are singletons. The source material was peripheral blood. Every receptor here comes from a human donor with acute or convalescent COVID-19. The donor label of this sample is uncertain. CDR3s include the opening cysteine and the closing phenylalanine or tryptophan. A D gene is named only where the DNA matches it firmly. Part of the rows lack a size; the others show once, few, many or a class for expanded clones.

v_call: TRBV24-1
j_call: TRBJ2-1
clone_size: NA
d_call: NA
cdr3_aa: CATSGPTAEQFF
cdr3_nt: TGTGCCACCAGTGGGCCGACAGCCGAGCAGTTCTTC

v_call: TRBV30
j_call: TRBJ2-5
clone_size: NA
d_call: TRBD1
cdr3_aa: CAWTKPGDRKETQYF
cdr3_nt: TGTGCCTGGACCAAACCGGGGGACAGGAAGGAGACCCAGTACTTC

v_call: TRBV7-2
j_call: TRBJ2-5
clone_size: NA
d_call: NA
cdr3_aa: CASSLVRLETQYF
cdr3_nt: TGTGCCAGCAGCTTAGTTCGGTTAGAGACCCAGTACTTC

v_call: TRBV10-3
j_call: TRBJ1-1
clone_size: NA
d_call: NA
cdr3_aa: CAIGQLNTEAFF
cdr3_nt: TGTGCCATCGGACAGTTGAACACTGAAGCTTTCTTT

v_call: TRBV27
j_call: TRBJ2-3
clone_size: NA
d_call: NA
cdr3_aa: CASSFRRNPSTDTQYF
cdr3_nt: TGTGCCAGCAGTTTTAGGAGGAACCCTAGCACAGATACGCAGTATTTT

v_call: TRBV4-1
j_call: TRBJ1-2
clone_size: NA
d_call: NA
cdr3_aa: CASSQGAEIYGYTF
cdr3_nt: TGCGCCAGCAGCCAAGGGGCAGAGATATATGGCTACACCTTC

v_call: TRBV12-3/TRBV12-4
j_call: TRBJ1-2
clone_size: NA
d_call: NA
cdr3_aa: CASSFGGTYGYTF
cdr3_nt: TGTGCCAGCAGTTTTGGAGGTACCTATGGCTACACCTTC

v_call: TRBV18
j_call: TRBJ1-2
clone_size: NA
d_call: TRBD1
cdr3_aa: CASSPRKGQGAHYGYTF
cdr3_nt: TGTGCCAGCTCACCGAGAAAAGGACAGGGGGCTCATTATGGCTACACCTTC

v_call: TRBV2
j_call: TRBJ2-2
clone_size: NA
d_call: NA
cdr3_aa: CASSEKRTGELFF
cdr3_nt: TGTGCCAGCAGTGAAAAGCGAACCGGGGAGCTGTTTTTT

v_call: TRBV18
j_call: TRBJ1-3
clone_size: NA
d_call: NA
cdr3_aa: CASSPPGRATSGNTIYF
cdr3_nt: TGTGCCAGCTCACCACCGGGCAGGGCTACCTCTGGAAACACCATATATTTT

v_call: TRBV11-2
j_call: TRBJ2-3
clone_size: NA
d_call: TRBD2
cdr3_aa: CASSPRLAGGPSTDTQYF
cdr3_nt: TGTGCCAGCAGCCCAAGACTAGCGGGGGGGCCTAGCACAGATACGCAGTATTTT

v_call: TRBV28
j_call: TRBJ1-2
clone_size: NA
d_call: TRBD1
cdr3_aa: CASSLRWVGQGKNGYTF
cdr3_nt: TGTGCCAGCAGCCTACGGTGGGTGGGACAGGGCAAAAATGGCTACACCTTC

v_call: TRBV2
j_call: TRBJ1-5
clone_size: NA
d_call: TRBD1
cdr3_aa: CASSENPGQDSNQPQHF
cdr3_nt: TGTGCCAGCAGTGAAAACCCGGGACAGGATAGCAATCAGCCCCAGCATTTT

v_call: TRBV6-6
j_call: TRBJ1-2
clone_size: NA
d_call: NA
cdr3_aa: CASSYIGFVYGYTF
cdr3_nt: TGTGCCAGCAGTTACATCGGTTTCGTCTATGGCTACACCTTC

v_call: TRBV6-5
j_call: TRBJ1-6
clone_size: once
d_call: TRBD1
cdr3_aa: CASTTGQGANSPLHF
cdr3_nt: TGTGCCAGCACCACGGGGCAGGGGGCAAATTCACCCCTCCACTTT

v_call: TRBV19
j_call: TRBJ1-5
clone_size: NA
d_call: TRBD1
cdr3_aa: CASSMGQVDQPQHF
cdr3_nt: TGTGCCAGTAGTATGGGACAGGTTGATCAGCCCCAGCATTTT

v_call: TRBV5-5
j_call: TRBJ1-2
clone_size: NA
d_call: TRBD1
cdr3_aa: CASSHLAIEDRAYDGYTF
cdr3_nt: TGTGCCAGCAGCCACTTGGCCATAGAGGACAGGGCGTACGATGGCTACACCTTC

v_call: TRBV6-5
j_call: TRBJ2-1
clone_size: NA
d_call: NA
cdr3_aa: CASSYSSGYEQFF
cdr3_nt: TGTGCCAGCAGTTACTCGTCAGGGTATGAGCAGTTCTTC

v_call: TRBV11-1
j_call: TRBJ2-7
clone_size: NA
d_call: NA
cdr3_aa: CASSLAAGYEQYF
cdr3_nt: TGTGCCAGCAGCTTAGCGGCAGGGTACGAGCAGTACTTC

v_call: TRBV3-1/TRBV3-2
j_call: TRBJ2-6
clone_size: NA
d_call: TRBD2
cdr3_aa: CASSPSGGSGANVLTF
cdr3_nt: TGTGCCAGCAGCCCTAGCGGGGGCTCTGGGGCCAACGTCCTGACTTTC

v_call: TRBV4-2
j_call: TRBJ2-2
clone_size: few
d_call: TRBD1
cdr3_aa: CASSQEELDRASTGELFF
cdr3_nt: TGTGCCAGCAGCCAAGAAGAACTTGACAGGGCGAGCACCGGGGAGCTGTTTTTT

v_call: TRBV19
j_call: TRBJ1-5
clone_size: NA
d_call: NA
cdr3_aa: CATSRTVSNQPQHF
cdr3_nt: TGTGCCACCTCCCGGACAGTCAGCAATCAGCCCCAGCATTTT

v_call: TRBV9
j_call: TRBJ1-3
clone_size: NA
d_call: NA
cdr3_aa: CASSPGITASSGNTIYF
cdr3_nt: TGTGCCAGCAGCCCGGGGATTACGGCGAGCTCTGGAAACACCATATATTTT